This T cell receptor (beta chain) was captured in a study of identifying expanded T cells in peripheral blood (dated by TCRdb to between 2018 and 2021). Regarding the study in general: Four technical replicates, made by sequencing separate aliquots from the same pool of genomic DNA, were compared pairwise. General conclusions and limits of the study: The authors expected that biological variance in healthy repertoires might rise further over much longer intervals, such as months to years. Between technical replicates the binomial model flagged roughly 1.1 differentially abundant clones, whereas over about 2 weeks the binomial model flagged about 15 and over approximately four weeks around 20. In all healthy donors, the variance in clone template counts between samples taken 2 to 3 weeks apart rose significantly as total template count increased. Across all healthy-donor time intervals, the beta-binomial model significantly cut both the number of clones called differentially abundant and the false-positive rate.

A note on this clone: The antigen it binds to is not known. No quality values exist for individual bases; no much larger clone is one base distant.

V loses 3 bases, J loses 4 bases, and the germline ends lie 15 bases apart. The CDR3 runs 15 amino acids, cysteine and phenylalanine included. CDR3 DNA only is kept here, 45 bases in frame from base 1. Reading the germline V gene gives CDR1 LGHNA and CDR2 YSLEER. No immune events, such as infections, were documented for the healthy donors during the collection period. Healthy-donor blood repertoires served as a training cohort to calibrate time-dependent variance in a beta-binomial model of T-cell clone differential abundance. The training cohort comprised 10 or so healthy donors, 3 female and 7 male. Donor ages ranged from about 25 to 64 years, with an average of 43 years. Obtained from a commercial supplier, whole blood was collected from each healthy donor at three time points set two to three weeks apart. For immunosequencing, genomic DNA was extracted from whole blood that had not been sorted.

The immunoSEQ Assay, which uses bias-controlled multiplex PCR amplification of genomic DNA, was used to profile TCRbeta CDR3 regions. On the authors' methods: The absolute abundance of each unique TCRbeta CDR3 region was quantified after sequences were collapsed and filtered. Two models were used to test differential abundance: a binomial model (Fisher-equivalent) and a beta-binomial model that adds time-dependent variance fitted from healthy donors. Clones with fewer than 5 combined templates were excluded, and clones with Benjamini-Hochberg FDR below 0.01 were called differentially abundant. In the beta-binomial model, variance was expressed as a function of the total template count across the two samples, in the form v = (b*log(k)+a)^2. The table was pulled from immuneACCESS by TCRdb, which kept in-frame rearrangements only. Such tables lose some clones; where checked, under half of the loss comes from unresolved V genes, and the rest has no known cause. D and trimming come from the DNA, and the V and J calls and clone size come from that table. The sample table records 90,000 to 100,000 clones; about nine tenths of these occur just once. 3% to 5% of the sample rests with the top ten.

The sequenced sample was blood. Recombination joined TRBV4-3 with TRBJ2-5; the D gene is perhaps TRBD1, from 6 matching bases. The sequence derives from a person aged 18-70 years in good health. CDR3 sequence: CASSQQTGGAETQYF. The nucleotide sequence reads TGCGCCAGCAGCCAGCAGACAGGAGGAGCAGAGACCCAGTACTTC.